Presented here are 11 T cell receptor beta chains from one specimen sequenced in a study of cytomegalovirus exposure and HLA in healthy donors. A multiplex PCR was run with 60 Vbeta primers and 13 Jbeta primers. The repertoire was sequenced with immunoSEQ multiplex PCR; TCRdb's copy has only in-frame clones and lacks some. The data hold about 150,000 clones, with around 63% observed a single time. Sequencing input: PBMCs. The receptors were gathered from a human donor in good health.

The chain uses TRBV7-2 and TRBJ2-2, with 11 bases matching TRBD1. After removal of 5 bases from V and 9 bases from J, the junction contained 2 bases not matched to a gene. The CDR3 has 13 amino acids. The germline V gene encodes CDR1 SGHTA and CDR2 FQGNSA. CDR3 in amino acids: CASSRTGGRELFF. In DNA, the CDR3 is TGTGCCAGCAGCCGGACAGGGGGCCGGGAGCTGTTTTTT.

This chain joins TRBV13 and TRBJ2-5; 8 nucleotides match TRBD1. Unmatched junction bases numbered 2, after V lost 5 bases and J lost 0 bases. The CDR3 runs to 14 residues. Per germline, CDR1 PRHDT and CDR2 FYEKMQ (reference sequence). CDR3 nucleotides: TGTGCCAGCAGCGGGGACAGGTACCAAGAGACCCAGTACTTC. Residues: CASSGDRYQETQYF.

This clone has a handful of counts. This chain links TRBV9 with TRBJ2-3; 7 bases fit TRBD2. CDR3 length: 15 amino acids. Germline trimming cut 0 bases from V and 4 bases from J; bases unmatched to any gene: 5. Looked up from germline, CDR1 is SGDLS and CDR2 is YYNGEE. CDR3 sequence (DNA): TGTGCCAGCAGCGTAGGCGGGAGTTTTCCAGATACGCAGTATTTT. It specifies CASSVGGSFPDTQYF. Full variable domain (rest looked up from reference TRBV9 and TRBJ2-3): DSGVTQTPKHLITATGQRVTLRCSPRSGDLSVYWYQQSLDQGLQFLIQYYNGEERAKGNILERFSAQQFPDLHSELNLSSLELGDSALYFCASSVGGSFPDTQYFGPGTRLTVL.

The rearrangement links TRBV5-6 to TRBJ2-5; TRBD2 matches at 7 bases. Germline values: CDR1 SGHDT, CDR2 YYEEEE. V dropped 1 base and J dropped 5; count of bases not matched to a gene: 2. There are 13 residues in the CDR3. The CDR3: CASSLKGGETQYF. Here the CDR3 DNA reads TGTGCCAGCAGCTTGAAGGGAGGGGAGACCCAGTACTTC.

V is TRBV18 and J is TRBJ1-2; 8 bases are shared with TRBD1. Germline V gives CDR1 KGHSH, CDR2 LQKENI. The V segment lost 4 bases and the J segment 6 bases; nucleotides outside the gene matches: 7. This CDR3 spans 14 amino acids. In DNA form, the CDR3 reads TGTGCCAGCTCACTCGACAGGGGAGTACATGGCTACACCTTC. Amino acids: CASSLDRGVHGYTF.

CDR3 bases: TGTGCCAGCAGTGTGTCGGGACTAGCGGGTCGTGAGCAGTACTTC. This gives the protein CASSVSGLAGREQYF. This chain uses TRBV28 with TRBJ2-7, with 12 bases matching TRBD2. V was pared by 5 bases and J by 7 bases, with 9 bases of the junction left unmatched. Germline CDR1 and CDR2: MDHEN and SYDVKM. CDR3 size: 15 residues.

This clone was detected a few times. The chain recombines TRBV9 with TRBJ1-5; D call uncertain. The CDR3 totals 15 residues. Germline V CDR1 and CDR2: SGDLS, YYNGEE. Trimming stripped 0 bases from V and 3 bases from J, with 10 bases between. Here the CDR3 reads CASSVDGGFNQPQHF. CDR3 DNA sequence: TGTGCCAGCAGCGTAGATGGCGGTTTCAATCAGCCCCAGCATTTT.

The chain joins TRBV27 to TRBJ2-7, with D perhaps matching TRBD2 (6 bases). CDR1 is MNHEY and CDR2 is SMNVEV in the germline V gene (reference sequence). The CDR3 totals 13 residues. Deletions cut 7 bases from V and 5 bases from J, with 15 bases between. The CDR3 protein is CASTKGTLDEQYF. The CDR3, as DNA: TGTGCCAGCACCAAAGGGACTCTCGACGAGCAGTACTTC.

V gene TRBV6-5 combines with J gene TRBJ2-7; 8 positions agree with TRBD1. After removal of 6 bases from V and 3 bases from J, the junction contained 1 base not matched to a gene. The CDR3 sequence is 12 residues long. The germline gives CDR1 MNHEY, CDR2 SVGAGI. CDR3 protein: CASRQGDYEQYF. The CDR3 coding sequence is TGTGCCAGCAGACAGGGGGACTACGAGCAGTACTTC.

This chain connects TRBV21-1 to TRBJ2-1; the tabulated D call, TRBD2, remains unverified against the DNA. TRBV21-1 is given as a pseudogene. The CDR3 has 13 amino acids. CDR3 coding DNA: TGTGCCAGCAGCTCTTCGAGGTACAATGAGCAGTTCTTC. This sequence encodes CASSSSRYNEQFF.

This sequence joins TRBV27 and TRBJ2-1; 10 positions match TRBD2. The ends lost 2 bases at V and 7 bases at J; junction bases unmatched: 14. CDR3 size: 18 residues. Germline CDR1 reads MNHEY; CDR2 reads SMNVEV (reference sequence). The CDR3 DNA follows: TGTGCCAGCAGTTTAAGGTTTGAGCGGGAGGGCCGGGGGAATGAGCAGTTCTTC. Its translation is CASSLRFEREGRGNEQFF.